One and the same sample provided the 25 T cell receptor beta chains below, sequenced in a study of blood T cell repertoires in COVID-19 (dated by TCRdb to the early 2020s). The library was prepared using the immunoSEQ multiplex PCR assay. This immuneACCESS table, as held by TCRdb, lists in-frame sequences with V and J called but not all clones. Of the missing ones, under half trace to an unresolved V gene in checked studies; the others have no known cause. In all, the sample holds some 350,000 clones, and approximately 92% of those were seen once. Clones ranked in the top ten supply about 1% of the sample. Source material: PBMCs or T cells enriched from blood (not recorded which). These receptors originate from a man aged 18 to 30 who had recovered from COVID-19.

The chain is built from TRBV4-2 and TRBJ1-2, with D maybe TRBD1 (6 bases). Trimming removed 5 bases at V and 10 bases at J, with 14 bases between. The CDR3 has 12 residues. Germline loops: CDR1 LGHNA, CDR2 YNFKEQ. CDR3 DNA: TGTGCCAGCAGCTTAACCCAGGGGATCTACACCTTC. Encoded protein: CASSLTQGIYTF.

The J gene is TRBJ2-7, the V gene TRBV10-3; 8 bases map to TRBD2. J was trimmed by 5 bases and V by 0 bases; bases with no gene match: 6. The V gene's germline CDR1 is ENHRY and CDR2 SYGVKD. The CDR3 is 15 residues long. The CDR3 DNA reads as TGTGCCATCAGTGAGTCGACCCTAGCGGGCCACGAGCAGTACTTC. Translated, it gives CAISESTLAGHEQYF.

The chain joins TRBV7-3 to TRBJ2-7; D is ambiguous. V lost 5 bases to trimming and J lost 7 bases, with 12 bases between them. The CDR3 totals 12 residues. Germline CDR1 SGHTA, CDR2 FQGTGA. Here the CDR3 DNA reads TGTGCCAGCAGCGCCCTTGGCAGGGAGCAGTACTTC. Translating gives CASSALGREQYF. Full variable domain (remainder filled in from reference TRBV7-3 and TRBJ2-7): GAGVSQTPSNKVTEKGKYVELRCDPISGHTALYWYRQSLGQGPEFLIYFQGTGAADDSGLPNDRFFAVRPEGSVSTLKIQRTERGDSAVYLCASSALGREQYFGPGTRLTVT.

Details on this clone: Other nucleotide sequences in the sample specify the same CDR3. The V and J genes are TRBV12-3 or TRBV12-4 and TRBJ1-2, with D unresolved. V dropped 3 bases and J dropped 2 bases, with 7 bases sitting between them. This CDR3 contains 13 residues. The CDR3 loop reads CASSLGQNYGYTF. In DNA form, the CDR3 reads TGTGCCAGCAGTTTGGGCCAGAACTATGGCTACACCTTC.

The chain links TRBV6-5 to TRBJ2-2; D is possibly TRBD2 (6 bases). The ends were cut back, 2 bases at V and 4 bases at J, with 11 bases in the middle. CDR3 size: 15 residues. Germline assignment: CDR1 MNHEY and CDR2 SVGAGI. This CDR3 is CASSYGGTVTGELFF. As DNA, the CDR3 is TGTGCCAGCAGTTACGGGGGGACTGTCACCGGGGAGCTGTTTTTT.

CDR3 protein: CASSPAGNRGIHNNEQFF. In DNA form, the CDR3 reads TGTGCCAGCAGCCCGGCGGGAAATCGGGGGATCCATAACAATGAGCAGTTCTTC. V is TRBV5-4 and J is TRBJ2-1; D is possibly TRBD2 (6 bases). Germline assignment: CDR1 SGHNT and CDR2 YYREEE (reference sequence). V dropped 4 bases and J dropped 5 bases, with 25 bases sitting between them. The CDR3 sequence is 18 residues long.

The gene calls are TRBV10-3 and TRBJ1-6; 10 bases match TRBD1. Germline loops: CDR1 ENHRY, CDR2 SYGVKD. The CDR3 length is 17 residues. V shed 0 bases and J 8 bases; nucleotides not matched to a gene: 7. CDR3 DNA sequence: TGTGCCATCAGTGAGTCGGGAGACAGGGGGCCTGATTCACCCCTCCACTTT. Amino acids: CAISESGDRGPDSPLHF.

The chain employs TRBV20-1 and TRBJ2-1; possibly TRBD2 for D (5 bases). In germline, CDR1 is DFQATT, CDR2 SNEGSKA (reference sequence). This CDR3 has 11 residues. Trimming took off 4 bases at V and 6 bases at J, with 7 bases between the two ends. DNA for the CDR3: TGCAGTGCTACTAGCCCCAATGAGCAGTTCTTC. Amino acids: CSATSPNEQFF.

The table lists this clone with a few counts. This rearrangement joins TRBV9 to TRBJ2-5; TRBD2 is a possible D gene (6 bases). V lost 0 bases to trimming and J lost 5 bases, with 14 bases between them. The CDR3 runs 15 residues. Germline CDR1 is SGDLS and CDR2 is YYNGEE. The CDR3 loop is CASSVAPGRDETQYF. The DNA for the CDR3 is TGTGCCAGCAGCGTAGCTCCAGGGCGGGACGAGACCCAGTACTTC.

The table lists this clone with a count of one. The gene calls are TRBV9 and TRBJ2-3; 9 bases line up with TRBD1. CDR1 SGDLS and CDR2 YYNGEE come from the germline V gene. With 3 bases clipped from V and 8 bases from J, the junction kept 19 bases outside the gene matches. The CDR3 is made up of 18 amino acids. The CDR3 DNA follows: TGTGCCAGCAGCGCCGGGTGGGACAGGGAGCTACCGAGGGGTACGCAGTATTTT. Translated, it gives CASSAGWDRELPRGTQYF.

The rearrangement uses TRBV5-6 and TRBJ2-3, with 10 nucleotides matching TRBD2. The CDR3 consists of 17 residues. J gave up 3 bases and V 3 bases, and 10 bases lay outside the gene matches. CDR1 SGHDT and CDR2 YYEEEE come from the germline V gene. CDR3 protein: CASSSRKASGGTDTQYF. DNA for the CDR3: TGTGCCAGCAGCTCCCGGAAGGCTAGCGGGGGAACAGATACGCAGTATTTT.

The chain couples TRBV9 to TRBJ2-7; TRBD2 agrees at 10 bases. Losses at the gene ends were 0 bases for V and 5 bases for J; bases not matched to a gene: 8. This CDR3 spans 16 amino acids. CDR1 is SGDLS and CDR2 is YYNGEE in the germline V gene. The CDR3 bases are TGTGCCAGCAGCGTAGGCTTGGGGACTAGCGTGAACGAGCAGTACTTC. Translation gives CASSVGLGTSVNEQYF.

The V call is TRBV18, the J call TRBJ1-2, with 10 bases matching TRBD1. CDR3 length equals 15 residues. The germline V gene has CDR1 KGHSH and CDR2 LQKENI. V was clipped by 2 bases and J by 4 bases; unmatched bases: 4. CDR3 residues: CASSPGTGDAYGYTF. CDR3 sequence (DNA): TGTGCCAGCTCACCAGGGACAGGGGATGCCTATGGCTACACCTTC.

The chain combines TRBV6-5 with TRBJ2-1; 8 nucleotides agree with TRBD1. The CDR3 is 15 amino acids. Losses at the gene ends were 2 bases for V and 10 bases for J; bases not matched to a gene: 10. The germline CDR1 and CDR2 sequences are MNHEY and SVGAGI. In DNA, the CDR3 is TGTGCCAGCAGTTACCTCCGGACAGGGTATGGGGAGCAGTTCTTC. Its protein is CASSYLRTGYGEQFF.

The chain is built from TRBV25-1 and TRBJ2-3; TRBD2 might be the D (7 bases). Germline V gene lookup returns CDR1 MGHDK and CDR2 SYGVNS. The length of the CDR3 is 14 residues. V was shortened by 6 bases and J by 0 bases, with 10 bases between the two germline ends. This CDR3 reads CASRGGLSTDTQYF. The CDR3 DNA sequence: TGTGCCAGCAGGGGGGGGCTCAGCACAGATACGCAGTATTTT.

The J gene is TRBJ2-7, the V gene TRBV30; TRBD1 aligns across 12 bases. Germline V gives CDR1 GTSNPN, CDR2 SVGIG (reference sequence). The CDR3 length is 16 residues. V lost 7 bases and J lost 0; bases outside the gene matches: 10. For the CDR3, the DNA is TGTGCCTTCCGGGACAGGGGGCGCTTAATCTCCTACGAGCAGTACTTC. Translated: CAFRDRGRLISYEQYF.

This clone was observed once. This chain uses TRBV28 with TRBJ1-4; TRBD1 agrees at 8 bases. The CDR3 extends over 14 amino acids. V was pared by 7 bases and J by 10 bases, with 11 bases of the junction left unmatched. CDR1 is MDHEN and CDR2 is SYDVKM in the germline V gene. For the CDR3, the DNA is TGTGCCAGCATCTCGGGGGGACAGGAAGTAAAACTGTTTTTT. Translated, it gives CASISGGQEVKLFF.

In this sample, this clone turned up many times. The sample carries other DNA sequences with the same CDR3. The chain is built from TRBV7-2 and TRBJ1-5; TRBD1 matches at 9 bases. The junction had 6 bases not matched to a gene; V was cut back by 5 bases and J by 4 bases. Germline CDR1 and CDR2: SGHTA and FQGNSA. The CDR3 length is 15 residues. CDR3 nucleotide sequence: TGTGCCAGCAGCCCCCGGACAGGGGAAAATCAGCCCCAGCATTTT. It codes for CASSPRTGENQPQHF.

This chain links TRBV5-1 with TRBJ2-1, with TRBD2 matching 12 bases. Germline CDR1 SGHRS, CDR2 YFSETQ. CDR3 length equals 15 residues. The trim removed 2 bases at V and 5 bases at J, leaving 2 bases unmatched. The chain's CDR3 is CASSLLAGGNNEQFF. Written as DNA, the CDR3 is TGCGCCAGCAGCTTACTAGCGGGAGGAAACAATGAGCAGTTCTTC.

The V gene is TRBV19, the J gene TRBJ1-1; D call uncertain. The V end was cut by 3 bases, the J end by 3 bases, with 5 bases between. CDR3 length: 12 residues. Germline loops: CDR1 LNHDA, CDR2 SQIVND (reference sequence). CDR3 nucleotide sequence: TGTGCCAGTAGTATTGAGTACACTGAAGCTTTCTTT. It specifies CASSIEYTEAFF. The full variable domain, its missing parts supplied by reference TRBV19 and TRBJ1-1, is DGGITQSPKYLFRKEGQNVTLSCEQNLNHDAMYWYRQDPGQGLRLIYYSQIVNDFQKGDIAEGYSVSREKKESFPLTVTSAQKNPTAFYLCASSIEYTEAFFGQGTRLTVV.

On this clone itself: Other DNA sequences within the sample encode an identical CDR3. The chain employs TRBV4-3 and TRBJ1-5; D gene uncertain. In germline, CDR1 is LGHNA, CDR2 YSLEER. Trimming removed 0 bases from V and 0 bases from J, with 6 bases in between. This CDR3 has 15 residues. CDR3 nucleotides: TGCGCCAGCAGCCAAGATTACTATAGCAATCAGCCCCAGCATTTT. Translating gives CASSQDYYSNQPQHF.

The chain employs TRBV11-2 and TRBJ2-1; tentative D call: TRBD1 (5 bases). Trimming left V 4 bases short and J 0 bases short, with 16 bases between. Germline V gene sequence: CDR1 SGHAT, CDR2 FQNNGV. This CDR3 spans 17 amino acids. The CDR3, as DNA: TGTGCCAGCAGCTCCTCGGGCAGGGCCCCCTCCTACAATGAGCAGTTCTTC. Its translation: CASSSSGRAPSYNEQFF.

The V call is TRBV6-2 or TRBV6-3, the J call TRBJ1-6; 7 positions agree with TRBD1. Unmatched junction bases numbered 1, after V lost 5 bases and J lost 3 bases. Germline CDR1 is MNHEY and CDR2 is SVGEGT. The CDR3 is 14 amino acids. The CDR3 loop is CASSDRDYNSPLHF. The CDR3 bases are TGTGCCAGCAGTGACAGGGACTATAATTCACCCCTCCACTTT.

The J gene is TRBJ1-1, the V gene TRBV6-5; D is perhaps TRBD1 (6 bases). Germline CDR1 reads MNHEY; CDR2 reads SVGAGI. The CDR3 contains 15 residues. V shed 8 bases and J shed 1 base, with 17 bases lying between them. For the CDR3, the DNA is TGTGCCAGCGCGCTCGGGGGGCCTACGAACACTGAAGCTTTCTTT. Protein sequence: CASALGGPTNTEAFF.

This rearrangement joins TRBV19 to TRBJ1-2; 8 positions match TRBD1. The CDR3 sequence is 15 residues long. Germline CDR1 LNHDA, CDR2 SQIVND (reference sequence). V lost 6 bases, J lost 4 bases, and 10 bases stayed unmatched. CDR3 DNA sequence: TGTGCCAGTAGACCAGGACAGGGTCGGTCCTATGGCTACACCTTC. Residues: CASRPGQGRSYGYTF.